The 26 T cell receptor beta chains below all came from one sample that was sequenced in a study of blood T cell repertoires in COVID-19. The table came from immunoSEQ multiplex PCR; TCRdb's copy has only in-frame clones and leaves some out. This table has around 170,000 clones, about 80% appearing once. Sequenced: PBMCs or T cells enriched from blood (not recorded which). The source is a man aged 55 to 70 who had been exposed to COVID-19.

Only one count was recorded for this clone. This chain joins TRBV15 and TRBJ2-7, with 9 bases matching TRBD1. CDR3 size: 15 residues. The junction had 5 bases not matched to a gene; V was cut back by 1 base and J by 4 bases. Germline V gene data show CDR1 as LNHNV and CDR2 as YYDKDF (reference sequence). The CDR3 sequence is CATSRAPGQGYEQYF. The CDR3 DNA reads TGTGCCACCAGCAGAGCCCCGGGACAGGGTTACGAGCAGTACTTC.

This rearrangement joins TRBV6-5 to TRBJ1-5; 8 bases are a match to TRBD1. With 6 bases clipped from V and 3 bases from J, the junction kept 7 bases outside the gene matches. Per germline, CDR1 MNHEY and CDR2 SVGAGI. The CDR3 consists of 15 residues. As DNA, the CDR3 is TGTGCCAGCAGCACAGACAGGGGCCACAATCAGCCCCAGCATTTT. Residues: CASSTDRGHNQPQHF.

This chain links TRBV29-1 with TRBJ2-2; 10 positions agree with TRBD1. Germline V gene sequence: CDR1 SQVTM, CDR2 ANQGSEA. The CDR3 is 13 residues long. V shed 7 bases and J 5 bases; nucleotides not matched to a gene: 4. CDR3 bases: TGCAGCGCCCGGACAGGGGGGACCGGGGAGCTGTTTTTT. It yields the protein CSARTGGTGELFF.

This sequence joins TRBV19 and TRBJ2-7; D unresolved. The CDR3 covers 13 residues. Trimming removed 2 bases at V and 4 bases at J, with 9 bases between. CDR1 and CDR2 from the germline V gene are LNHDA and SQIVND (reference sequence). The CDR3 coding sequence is TGTGCCAGTAGTATAAGCACCGGGTACGAGCAGTACTTC. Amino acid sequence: CASSISTGYEQYF.

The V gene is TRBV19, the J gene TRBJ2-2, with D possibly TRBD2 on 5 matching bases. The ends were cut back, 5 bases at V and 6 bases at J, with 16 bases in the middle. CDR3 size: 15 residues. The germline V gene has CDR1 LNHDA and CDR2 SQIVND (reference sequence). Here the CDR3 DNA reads TGTGCCAGTAGTTTTGGGAGAACAACCTCCGGGGAGCTGTTTTTT. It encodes CASSFGRTTSGELFF.

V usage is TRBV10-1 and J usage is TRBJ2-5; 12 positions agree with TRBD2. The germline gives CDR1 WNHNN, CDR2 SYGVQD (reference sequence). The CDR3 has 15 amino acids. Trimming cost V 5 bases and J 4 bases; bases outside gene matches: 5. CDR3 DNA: TGCGCCAGCAGTCCATCTAGCGGGGGGGGAGAGACCCAGTACTTC. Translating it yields CASSPSSGGGETQYF.

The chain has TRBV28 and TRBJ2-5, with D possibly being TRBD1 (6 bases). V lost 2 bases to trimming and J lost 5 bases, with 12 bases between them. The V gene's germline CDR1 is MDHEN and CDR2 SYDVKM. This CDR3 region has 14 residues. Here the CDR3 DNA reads TGTGCCAGCAGTTTACCTAACAGGGTGGAGACCCAGTACTTC. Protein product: CASSLPNRVETQYF.

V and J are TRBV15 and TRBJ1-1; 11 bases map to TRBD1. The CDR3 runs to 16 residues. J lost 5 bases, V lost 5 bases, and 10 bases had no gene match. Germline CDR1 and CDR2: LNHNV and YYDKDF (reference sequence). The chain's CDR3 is CATSAHYGTGGTEAFF. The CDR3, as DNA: TGTGCCACCAGCGCCCATTATGGGACAGGGGGGACTGAAGCTTTCTTT.

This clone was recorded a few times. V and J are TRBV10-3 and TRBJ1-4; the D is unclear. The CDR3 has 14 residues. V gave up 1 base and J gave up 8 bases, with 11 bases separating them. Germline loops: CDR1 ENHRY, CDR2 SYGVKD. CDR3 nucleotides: TGTGCCATCAGTGAGTGGGAGGGCAGGGAAAAACTGTTTTTT. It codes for CAISEWEGREKLFF.

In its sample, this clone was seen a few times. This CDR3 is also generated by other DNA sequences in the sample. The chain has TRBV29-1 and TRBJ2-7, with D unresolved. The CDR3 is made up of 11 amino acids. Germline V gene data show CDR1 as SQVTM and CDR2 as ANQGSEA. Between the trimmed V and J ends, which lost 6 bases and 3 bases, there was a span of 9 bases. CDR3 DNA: TGCAGCGTCCAAACGGTCTACGAGCAGTACTTC. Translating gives CSVQTVYEQYF.

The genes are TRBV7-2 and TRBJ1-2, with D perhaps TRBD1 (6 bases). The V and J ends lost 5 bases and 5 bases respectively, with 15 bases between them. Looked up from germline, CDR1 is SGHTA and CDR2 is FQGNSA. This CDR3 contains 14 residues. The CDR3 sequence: CASSNGTFYYGYTF. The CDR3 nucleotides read TGTGCCAGCAGCAACGGGACATTTTATTATGGCTACACCTTC.

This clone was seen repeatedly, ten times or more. CDR3 DNA: TGTGCCAGCAGCCCCCCCAGGACCTACGAGCAGTACTTC. This gives the protein CASSPPRTYEQYF. This chain connects TRBV9 to TRBJ2-7; the D is unclear. The V end was cut by 4 bases, the J end by 2 bases, with 10 bases between. The CDR3 has 13 residues. CDR1 and CDR2 (germline): SGDLS, YYNGEE. Using reference TRBV9 and TRBJ2-7 for the parts outside the CDR3, the full variable domain is DSGVTQTPKHLITATGQRVTLRCSPRSGDLSVYWYQQSLDQGLQFLIQYYNGEERAKGNILERFSAQQFPDLHSELNLSSLELGDSALYFCASSPPRTYEQYFGPGTRLTVT.

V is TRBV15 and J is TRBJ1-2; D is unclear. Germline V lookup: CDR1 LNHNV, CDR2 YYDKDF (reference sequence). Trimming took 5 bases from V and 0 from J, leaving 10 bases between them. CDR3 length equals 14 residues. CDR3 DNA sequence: TGTGCCACCAGCTGGCCCGGAGCTAACTATGGCTACACCTTC. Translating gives CATSWPGANYGYTF.

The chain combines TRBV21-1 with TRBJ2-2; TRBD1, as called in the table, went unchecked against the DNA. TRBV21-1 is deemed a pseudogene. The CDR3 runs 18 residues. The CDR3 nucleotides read TGTGCCAGCAGCATACAGCGGACAGGGGGTTGGAACACCGGGGAGCTGTTTTTT. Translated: CASSIQRTGGWNTGELFF.

The CDR3 loop is CASSYRGTDTQYF. The CDR3 region has the DNA TGTGCCAGCAGTTACCGGGGGACAGATACGCAGTATTTT. The gene calls are TRBV6-5 and TRBJ2-3; D possibly corresponds to TRBD2 (6 bases). The CDR3 has 13 residues. Trimming removed 2 bases at V and 3 bases at J, with 6 bases between. Germline V gene sequence: CDR1 MNHEY, CDR2 SVGAGI.

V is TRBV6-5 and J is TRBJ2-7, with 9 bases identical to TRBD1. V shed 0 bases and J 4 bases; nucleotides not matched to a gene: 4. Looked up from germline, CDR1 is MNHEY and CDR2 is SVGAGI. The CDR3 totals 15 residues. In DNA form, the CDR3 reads TGTGCCAGCAGTTACTCGCGGGGACAGGGATACGAGCAGTACTTC. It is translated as CASSYSRGQGYEQYF.

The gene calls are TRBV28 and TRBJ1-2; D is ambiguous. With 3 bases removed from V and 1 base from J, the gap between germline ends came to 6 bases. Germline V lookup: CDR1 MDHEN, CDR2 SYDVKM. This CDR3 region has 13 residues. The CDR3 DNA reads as TGTGCCAGCAGTTTGGGAGATAACTATGGCTACACCTTC. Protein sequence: CASSLGDNYGYTF.

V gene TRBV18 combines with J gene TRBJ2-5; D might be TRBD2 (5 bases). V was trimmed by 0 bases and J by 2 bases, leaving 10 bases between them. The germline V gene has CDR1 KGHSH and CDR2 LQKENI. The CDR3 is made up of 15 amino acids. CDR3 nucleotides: TGTGCCAGCTCACCACCGAGGGTAGGGCAAGAGACCCAGTACTTC. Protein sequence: CASSPPRVGQETQYF.

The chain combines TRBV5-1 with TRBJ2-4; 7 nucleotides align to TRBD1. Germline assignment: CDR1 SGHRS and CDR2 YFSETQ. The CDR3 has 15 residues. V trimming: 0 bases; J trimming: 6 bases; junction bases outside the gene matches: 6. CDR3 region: CASSLAGTAPNIQYF. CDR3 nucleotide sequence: TGCGCCAGCAGCTTGGCCGGGACAGCCCCAAACATTCAGTACTTC.

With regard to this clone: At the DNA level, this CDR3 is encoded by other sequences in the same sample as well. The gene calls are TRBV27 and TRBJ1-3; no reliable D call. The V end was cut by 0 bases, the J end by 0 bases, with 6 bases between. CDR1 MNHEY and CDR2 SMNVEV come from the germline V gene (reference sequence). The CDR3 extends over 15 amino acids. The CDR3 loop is CASSLSVSSGNTIYF. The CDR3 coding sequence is TGTGCCAGCAGTTTATCCGTGAGCTCTGGAAACACCATATATTTT.

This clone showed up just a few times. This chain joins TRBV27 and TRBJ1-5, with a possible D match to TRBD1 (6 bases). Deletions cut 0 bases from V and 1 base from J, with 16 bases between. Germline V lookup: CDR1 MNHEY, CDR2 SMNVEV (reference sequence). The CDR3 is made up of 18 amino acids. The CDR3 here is CASSLSVDSVRSNQPQHF. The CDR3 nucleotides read TGTGCCAGCAGTTTATCAGTGGACAGCGTGCGAAGCAATCAGCCCCAGCATTTT.

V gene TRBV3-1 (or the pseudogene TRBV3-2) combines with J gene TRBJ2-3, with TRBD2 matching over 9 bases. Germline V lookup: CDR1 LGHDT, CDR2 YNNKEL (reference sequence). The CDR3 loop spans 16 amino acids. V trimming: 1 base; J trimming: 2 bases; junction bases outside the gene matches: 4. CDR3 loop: CASSQVAGGPTDTQYF. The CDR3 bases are TGTGCCAGCAGCCAAGTGGCGGGGGGGCCCACAGATACGCAGTATTTT.

The CDR3 loop reads CASSPVGLTNTGELFF. CDR3 sequence (DNA): TGTGCCAGCTCACCAGTCGGACTTACCAACACCGGGGAGCTGTTTTTT. This chain joins TRBV18 and TRBJ2-2, with a tentative D call TRBD2 (5 bases). The CDR3 length is 16 residues. The V gene lost 2 bases and the J gene lost 2 bases, with 12 bases spanning the gap. Germline loops: CDR1 KGHSH, CDR2 LQKENI. Filled out from reference TRBV18 and TRBJ2-2, the complete variable domain reads NAGVMQNPRHLVRRRGQEARLRCSPMKGHSHVYWYRQLPEEGLKFMVYLQKENIIDESGMPKERFSAEFPKEGPSILRIQQVVRGDSAAYFCASSPVGLTNTGELFFGEGSRLTVL.

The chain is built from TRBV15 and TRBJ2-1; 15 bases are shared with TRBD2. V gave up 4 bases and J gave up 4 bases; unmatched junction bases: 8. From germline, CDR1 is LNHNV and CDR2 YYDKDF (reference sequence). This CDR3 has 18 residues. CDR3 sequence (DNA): TGTGCCACCAGCACGGGACTAGCGGGAGGTTCTTTTTACAATGAGCAGTTCTTC. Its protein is CATSTGLAGGSFYNEQFF.

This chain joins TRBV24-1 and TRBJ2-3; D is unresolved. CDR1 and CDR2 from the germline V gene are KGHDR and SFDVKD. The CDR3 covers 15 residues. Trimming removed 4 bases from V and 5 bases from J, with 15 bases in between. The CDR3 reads CATSDTSEKQDTQYF. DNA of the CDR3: TGTGCCACCAGTGACACGAGCGAGAAGCAAGATACGCAGTATTTT.

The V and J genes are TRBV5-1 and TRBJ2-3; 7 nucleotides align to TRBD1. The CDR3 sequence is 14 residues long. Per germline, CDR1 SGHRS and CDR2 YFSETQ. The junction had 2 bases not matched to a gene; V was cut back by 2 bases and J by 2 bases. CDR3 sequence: CASSFDRATDTQYF. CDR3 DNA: TGCGCCAGCAGCTTCGACAGGGCCACAGATACGCAGTATTTT.